The T cell receptor beta chain described here comes from a study of blood T cell repertoires in COVID-19. Germline V CDR1 and CDR2: SGHRS, YFSETQ. J gave up 5 bases and V 4 bases, and 8 bases lay outside the gene matches. This CDR3 has 14 residues. In the original workflow: By means of reference gene primer amplification, nucleated cell counts were estimated. Method: immunoSEQ multiplex PCR; TCRdb's copy keeps in-frame clones and lacks some. V and J calls and clone size follow that table, whereas D and trimming were derived from the DNA. The table shows about 160,000 clones, with approximately 86% occurring only once. Individuals drawn from approximately 22 US areas were roughly 18 to 100 years old. Participants were placed into cohorts based on the clinical history they reported. In the 2 weeks before study entry, exposed participants met a COVID-19 case, which was PCR-confirmed or clinician-diagnosed.

Material for sequencing was PBMCs or T cells enriched from blood (not recorded which). The TCR sequence derives from a middle-aged woman who had been exposed to COVID-19. The chain combines TRBV5-1 with TRBJ2-7; 8 positions match TRBD1. The CDR3 bases are TGCGCCAGCAGCCCGGACGGACAGGGCCACGAGCAGTACTTC. The encoded protein is CASSPDGQGHEQYF.